Following are 29 T cell receptor beta chains from one sample sequenced in a study of breast tumors, draining lymph nodes, adjacent tissues. TCRdb re-analysed the multiplex PCR reads in MiXCR, keeping a single row per CDR3 protein. Among approximately 12,000 distinct CDR3 sequences listed, about 36% were seen once. Sequencing was carried out using breast tumor tissue. The receptors come from a female donor with breast cancer. Some clones in this sample may be carry-over from other donors' samples.

This clonotype has just a few counts. Compared with germline, one end of the junction differs, possibly owing to a read error. This chain links TRBV11-2 with TRBJ2-2, with D perhaps matching TRBD1 (5 bases). Germline assignment: CDR1 SGHAT and CDR2 FQNNGV. The CDR3 sequence is 16 residues long. The CDR3 protein is CASRLFGATNTGELFF. DNA for the CDR3: TGTGCCAGCCGCTTATTTGGGGCCACGAACACCGGGGAGCTGTTTTTT.

This clonotype was detected many times. The rearrangement uses TRBV24-1 and TRBJ2-5, with TRBD1 matching over 11 bases. This CDR3 contains 18 residues. Germline V gene data show CDR1 as KGHDR and CDR2 as SFDVKD. Trimming cost V 5 bases and J 2 bases; bases outside gene matches: 12. CDR3 DNA sequence: TGTGCCACCAGTGGCGTGGGACAGGGGGGAAGAGGGCAAGAGACCCAGTACTTC. Translated, it gives CATSGVGQGGRGQETQYF.

This clonotype occurred many times. This chain links TRBV12-3 or TRBV12-4 with TRBJ2-6; 9 bases line up with TRBD2. The CDR3 has 17 amino acids. The V segment lost 5 bases and the J segment 0 bases; nucleotides outside the gene matches: 5. CDR3 residues: CASSRAGGVSGANVLTF. The CDR3 DNA follows: TGTGCCAGCAGTAGAGCGGGGGGAGTCTCTGGGGCCAACGTCCTGACTTTC.

This clonotype has a count of ten or more. The chain links TRBV3-1 to TRBJ2-7; the match to TRBD2 covers 9 bases. Germline V gene data show CDR1 as LGHDT and CDR2 as YNNKEL (reference sequence). J was trimmed by 9 bases and V by 0 bases; bases with no gene match: 3. The CDR3 runs to 13 residues. CDR3 sequence reads: CASSQDGTSRQYF. As DNA, the CDR3 is TGTGCCAGCAGCCAAGATGGGACTAGCCGGCAGTACTTC.

The table lists this clonotype with many counts. The rearrangement joins TRBV9 to TRBJ2-3; D may correspond to TRBD1 or TRBD2 (6 bases each). The germline V gene encodes CDR1 SGDLS and CDR2 YYNGEE. CDR3 length: 16 residues. V shed 4 bases and J shed 7 bases, with 22 bases lying between them. The CDR3: CASSPGFSGAGYTQYF. The DNA of the CDR3 is TGTGCCAGCAGCCCAGGGTTCTCGGGGGCCGGGTATACGCAGTATTTT.

In this sample, this clonotype turned up many times. The genes are TRBV7-2 and TRBJ2-1; 14 bases fit TRBD2. The V gene's germline CDR1 is SGHTA and CDR2 FQGNSA. Trimming cost V 6 bases and J 6 bases; bases outside gene matches: 13. This CDR3 contains 18 residues. The CDR3 sequence is CASRAGTSGSSWGNEQFF. In DNA form, the CDR3 reads TGTGCCAGCAGAGCCGGGACTAGCGGGAGTTCTTGGGGCAATGAGCAGTTCTTC.

A remark on this clonotype: The conserved final phenylalanine or tryptophan is absent from the CDR3, which likely points to a read error. The chain uses TRBV6-6 and TRBJ2-3; D not resolved. CDR1 and CDR2 (germline): MNHNY, SVGAGI (reference sequence). This CDR3 spans 13 amino acids. The CDR3 loop is CPSSYSETDTQYL. The CDR3, as DNA: TGTCCCAGCAGTTACTCGGAAACAGATACGCAGTATCTT.

This clonotype has at least ten counts. At one end, the junction sequence differs from germline, possibly due to a read error. J is TRBJ2-2 and V is TRBV12-3 or TRBV12-4; D remains unclear. This CDR3 comprises 15 residues. CDR3 region: CASRLGFVATGELFF. CDR3 bases: TGTGCCAGCAGATTAGGGTTTGTAGCCACCGGGGAGCTGTTTTTT.

This clonotype is labeled as medium-sized (0.01 to 0.1%). The chain has TRBV4-1 and TRBJ1-6; no clear D gene. V was pared by 7 bases and J by 7 bases, with 14 bases between. The germline gives CDR1 MGHRA, CDR2 YSYEKL. This CDR3 is 14 amino acids long. CDR3 nucleotides: TGCGCCAGCAAGGGAGGTTTTAACAATTCACCCCTCCACTTT. As protein: CASKGGFNNSPLHF.

The table lists this clonotype with many counts. The chain uses TRBV2 and TRBJ2-3; D is unclear. The CDR3 has 12 amino acids. Trimming took off 6 bases at V and 4 bases at J, with 8 bases between the two ends. Germline-derived CDR1 and CDR2 are SNHLY and FYNNEI. CDR3 in DNA: TGTGCCAGCAGCCAAAGGCCAGATACGCAGTATTTT. It yields the protein CASSQRPDTQYF. The full variable domain, its missing parts supplied by reference TRBV2 and TRBJ2-3, is EPEVTQTPSHQVTQMGQEVILRCVPISNHLYFYWYRQILGQKVEFLVSFYNNEISEKSEIFDDQFSVERPDGSNFTLKIRSTKLEDSAMYFCASSQRPDTQYFGPGTRLTVL.

Sample share makes this clonotype medium-sized. The chain has TRBV5-1 and TRBJ1-3; D unresolved. The length of the CDR3 is 16 residues. Trimming removed 0 bases at V and 4 bases at J, with 14 bases between. The V gene's germline CDR1 is SGHRS and CDR2 YFSETQ. CDR3 DNA sequence: TGCGCCAGCAGCTTGGCCGAGAACCTTGGCGGAAACACCATATATTTT. It codes for CASSLAENLGGNTIYF.

This clonotype has just a few counts. Since a much larger clone is just one base distant, this may be a read error. V gene TRBV9 combines with J gene TRBJ1-2, with 11 bases identical to TRBD1. Looked up from germline, CDR1 is SGDLS and CDR2 is YYNGEE. CDR3 length: 16 amino acids. CDR3 nucleotides: TGTGCCAGCAGCGGCGGGACAGGGGGAGGGACGGATGGCTGCACCTTC. It encodes CASSGGTGGGTDGCTF.

This clonotype has at least ten counts. This chain joins TRBV4-1 and TRBJ2-2, with D possibly TRBD2 on 5 matching bases. V dropped 0 bases and J dropped 7 bases, with 15 bases sitting between them. This CDR3 is 16 amino acids long. The germline gives CDR1 MGHRA, CDR2 YSYEKL. This CDR3 is CASSQEVARVDGELFF. The CDR3 DNA reads TGCGCCAGCAGCCAAGAGGTAGCGCGAGTTGACGGGGAGCTGTTTTTT.

This clonotype was observed at least ten times. V is TRBV20-1 and J is TRBJ2-5, with 9 bases that match TRBD1. V shed 5 bases, J shed 5 bases, and the junction held 18 bases outside the gene matches. This CDR3 spans 17 amino acids. Per the germline V gene, CDR1 is DFQATT and CDR2 is SNEGSKA (reference sequence). The chain's CDR3 is CSAPTFPLDRGGETQYF. The CDR3 DNA reads TGCAGTGCTCCTACCTTCCCCTTGGACAGGGGCGGGGAGACCCAGTACTTC.

This clonotype was observed many times. The chain uses TRBV10-1 and TRBJ2-7; 10 bases fit TRBD2. Germline CDR1 WNHNN, CDR2 SYGVQD (reference sequence). The CDR3 has 16 residues. The V segment lost 3 bases and the J segment 1 base; nucleotides outside the gene matches: 6. CDR3 amino acids: CASSELGAGGSYEQYF. The CDR3 DNA follows: TGCGCCAGCAGTGAATTGGGAGCGGGAGGGTCCTACGAGCAGTACTTC.

At least ten counts were recorded for this clonotype. The V gene is TRBV3-1, the J gene TRBJ2-7; 7 bases align to TRBD2. CDR1 is LGHDT and CDR2 is YNNKEL in the germline V gene (reference sequence). The CDR3 length is 12 residues. Trimming at V came to 6 bases and at J to 6 bases, leaving 5 bases not matched to a gene. For the CDR3, the DNA is TGTGCCAGCAGTCGGGGACTATCCGAGCAGTACTTC. Translation gives CASSRGLSEQYF.

There are many counts of this clonotype. The J gene is TRBJ1-2, the V gene TRBV7-8; D remains unclear. The CDR3 loop spans 14 amino acids. V lost 2 bases and J 3 bases, leaving 10 bases between the germline ends. CDR1 and CDR2 from the germline V gene are SGHVS and FQNEAQ. The CDR3 protein is CASSLTSGHYGYTF. DNA of the CDR3: TGTGCCAGCAGCTTAACTTCGGGTCACTATGGCTACACCTTC.

Concerning this clonotype: A much larger clone sits a single nucleotide away, making a read error possible. The V gene is TRBV28, the J gene TRBJ2-3; 12 positions match TRBD2. Germline V gene data show CDR1 as MDHEN and CDR2 as SYDVKM. The CDR3 has 16 residues. The V segment lost 4 bases and the J segment 6 bases; nucleotides outside the gene matches: 8. In DNA form, the CDR3 reads TGTGCCAGCAGTTCTTGGCTAGCGGGAGGGCCGGATACGCAGTATTTT. Its protein product is CASSSWLAGGPDTQYF.

Ten or more counts support this clonotype. This chain links TRBV28 with TRBJ1-3; D is possibly TRBD1 (6 bases). Trimming shortened V by 3 bases and J by 4 bases, and 10 bases separated the two germline ends. This CDR3 contains 14 residues. Germline CDR1 reads MDHEN; CDR2 reads SYDVKM. The chain's CDR3 is CASSLGQGGNTIYF. The CDR3 DNA sequence: TGTGCCAGCAGTTTGGGTCAGGGGGGAAACACCATATATTTT.

A note on this clonotype: Lacking the conserved final phenylalanine or tryptophan, this CDR3 likely reflects a read error. The chain employs TRBV2 and TRBJ1-6, with 7 bases lining up with TRBD1. Trimming removed 10 bases from V and 6 bases from J; junction bases left unmatched: 6. CDR1 SNHLY and CDR2 FYNNEI come from the germline V gene. This CDR3 comprises 13 residues. Here the CDR3 DNA reads TGTGCCACGCGGGACAGAAGTAATTCACCCCTCCACCTT. Protein sequence: CATRDRSNSPLHL.

This clonotype appeared many times. The chain recombines TRBV7-9 with TRBJ2-7; D unresolved. This CDR3 has 14 residues. Per the germline V gene, CDR1 is SEHNR and CDR2 is FQNEAQ (reference sequence). V was trimmed by 3 bases and J by 0 bases, leaving 9 bases between them. CDR3 loop: CASSFNLNSYEQYF. The DNA of the CDR3 is TGTGCCAGCAGCTTTAACCTAAACTCCTACGAGCAGTACTTC.

CDR3 amino acids: CASMKSVRGREKDEQYF. CDR3 nucleotides: TGTGCCAGCATGAAGTCGGTGCGAGGACGGGAGAAGGACGAGCAGTACTTC. The V call is TRBV28, the J call TRBJ2-7, with D possibly being TRBD2 (6 bases). Trimming pared 7 bases from V and 5 bases from J, leaving 27 bases between. The CDR3 has 17 amino acids. Germline CDR1 is MDHEN and CDR2 is SYDVKM.

The chain recombines TRBV6-2 or TRBV6-3 with TRBJ1-1, with no clear D. The CDR3 is 11 amino acids. Germline V gene lookup returns CDR1 MNHEY and CDR2 SVGEGT. V lost 6 bases to trimming and J lost 4 bases, with 6 bases between them. The CDR3 loop reads CASRTVTEAFF. CDR3 coding DNA: TGTGCCAGCAGAACAGTCACTGAAGCTTTCTTT.

This clonotype came up many times. This chain joins TRBV6-5 and TRBJ1-4, with 9 bases matching TRBD1. The junction had 8 bases not matched to a gene; V was cut back by 0 bases and J by 3 bases. Germline V gene sequence: CDR1 MNHEY, CDR2 SVGAGI. The CDR3 spans 18 residues. CDR3 in amino acids: CASSYSVGQGFPNEKLFF. In nucleotides, the CDR3 is TGTGCCAGCAGTTACTCGGTGGGACAGGGTTTCCCTAATGAAAAACTGTTTTTT.

This rearrangement joins TRBV9 to TRBJ2-3; TRBD1 aligns across 9 bases. Trimming cost V 0 bases and J 4 bases; bases outside gene matches: 3. The CDR3 is made up of 15 amino acids. Germline V lookup: CDR1 SGDLS, CDR2 YYNGEE. The CDR3 spells CASSVGGQGSDTQYF. The CDR3 region has the DNA TGTGCCAGCAGCGTAGGGGGACAGGGCTCAGATACGCAGTATTTT.

V and J are TRBV29-1 and TRBJ1-1; 9 nucleotides align to TRBD1. Trimming at V came to 6 bases and at J to 9 bases, leaving 8 bases not matched to a gene. The CDR3 has 12 residues. Germline V gene lookup returns CDR1 SQVTM and CDR2 ANQGSEA. CDR3 nucleotide sequence: TGCAGCGTGCCGGGACAGGGTAGGAAAGCTTTCTTT. Protein sequence: CSVPGQGRKAFF. The variable domain in full, with the rest retrieved from reference TRBV29-1 and TRBJ1-1, is SAVISQKPSRDICQRGTSLTIQCQVDSQVTMMFWYRQQPGQSLTLIATANQGSEATYESGFVIDKFPISRPNLTFSTLTVSNMSPEDSSIYLCSVPGQGRKAFFGQGTRLTVV.

In its sample, this clonotype was seen many times. This rearrangement joins TRBV7-8 to TRBJ2-3; D is perhaps TRBD2 (5 bases). The CDR3 has 15 residues. Germline loops: CDR1 SGHVS, CDR2 FQNEAQ. Trimming removed 7 bases from V and 1 base from J, with 15 bases in between. CDR3 in amino acids: CASNPREGRTDTQYF. As DNA, the CDR3 is TGTGCCAGCAACCCGAGGGAAGGTCGCACAGATACGCAGTATTTT.

The V call is TRBV24-1, the J call TRBJ2-7; TRBD2 might be the D (5 bases). V was trimmed by 3 bases and J by 6 bases, leaving 17 bases between them. This CDR3 contains 15 residues. Per the germline V gene, CDR1 is KGHDR and CDR2 is SFDVKD. The CDR3 nucleotides are TGTGCCACCAGTGATCCCGCAAGGACTCCAGGCGAGCAGTACTTC. Protein product: CATSDPARTPGEQYF.

This clonotype is medium-sized (0.01 to 0.1%) in the sample. This chain uses TRBV3-1 with TRBJ1-2, with 8 bases lining up with TRBD1. The junction had 0 bases not matched to a gene; V was cut back by 3 bases and J by 3 bases. The germline CDR1 and CDR2 sequences are LGHDT and YNNKEL (reference sequence). The CDR3 covers 13 residues. CDR3 nucleotide sequence: TGTGCCAGCAGCCAGGACAGGGACTATGGCTACACCTTC. Translating it yields CASSQDRDYGYTF.